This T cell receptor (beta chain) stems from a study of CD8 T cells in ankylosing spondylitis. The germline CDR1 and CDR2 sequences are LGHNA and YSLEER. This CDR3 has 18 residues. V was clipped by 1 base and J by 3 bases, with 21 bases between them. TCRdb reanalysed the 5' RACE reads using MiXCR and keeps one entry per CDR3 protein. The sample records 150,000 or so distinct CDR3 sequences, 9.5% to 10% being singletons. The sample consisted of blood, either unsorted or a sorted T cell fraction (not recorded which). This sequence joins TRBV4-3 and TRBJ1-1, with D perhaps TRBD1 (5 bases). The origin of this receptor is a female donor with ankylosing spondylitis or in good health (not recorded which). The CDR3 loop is CASSQVGRPMSMDTEAFF. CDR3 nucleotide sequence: TGCGCCAGCAGCCAAGTGGGGCGACCTATGAGTATGGACACTGAAGCTTTCTTT.